The 6 T cell receptor beta chains listed next were all sequenced from one sample in a study of shared clonotypes between healthy human individuals. TCRdb's table, derived via immunoSEQ multiplex PCR, lists solely in-frame clones and lacks some. The table lists over a million clones, 96% of them singletons, with approximately 1% in the top ten. The sequencing sample was made of naive CD4+ T cells sorted from blood. Regarding subset: CD45RA+ positively selected. These TCRs come from a man younger than 40 in good health.

V is TRBV10-2 and J is TRBJ2-7; weak D call: TRBD1 (6 bases). Trimming pared 1 base from V and 5 bases from J, leaving 12 bases between. CDR1 and CDR2 (germline): WSHSY, SAAADI. The CDR3 runs 14 residues. CDR3 DNA: TGCGCCAGCAGTGAGTATGCAGGGGCCCACGAGCAGTACTTC. Its translation: CASSEYAGAHEQYF.

The chain recombines TRBV7-9 with TRBJ1-2; no firm D call. The CDR3 spans 13 residues. V was shortened by 2 bases and J by 2 bases, with 6 bases between the two germline ends. Germline CDR1 SEHNR, CDR2 FQNEAQ (reference sequence). DNA for the CDR3: TGTGCCAGCAGCTTACCTCAAAACTATGGCTACACCTTC. This sequence encodes CASSLPQNYGYTF.

This chain uses TRBV29-1 with TRBJ2-5, with 7 bases lining up with TRBD2. This CDR3 region has 14 residues. The germline V gene has CDR1 SQVTM and CDR2 ANQGSEA. CDR3 sequence (DNA): TGCGGGACTACAGCGGGTGGGGTCGGGGAGACCCAGTACTTC. It codes for CGTTAGGVGETQYF.

The V call is TRBV28, the J call TRBJ2-7; 7 bases match TRBD2. V was pared by 3 bases and J by 7 bases, with 12 bases of the junction left unmatched. This CDR3 has 15 residues. Per the germline V gene, CDR1 is MDHEN and CDR2 is SYDVKM. CDR3 nucleotide sequence: TGTGCCAGCAGTTTCCTTCTAGGCGGGAGTAATGAGCAGTACTTC. Its protein is CASSFLLGGSNEQYF.

The rearrangement uses TRBV19 and TRBJ2-1; D tentatively fits TRBD1 or TRBD2 (6 bases each). Germline V gene data show CDR1 as LNHDA and CDR2 as SQIVND (reference sequence). V was trimmed by 4 bases and J by 5 bases, leaving 15 bases between them. The CDR3 loop spans 15 amino acids. The CDR3 bases are TGTGCCAGTAGTAGAGGGGGGCAGGTAAACAATGAGCAGTTCTTC. Its protein product is CASSRGGQVNNEQFF.

V usage is TRBV6-1 and J usage is TRBJ2-1; the D gene could be TRBD1 or TRBD2 (5 bases each). Germline CDR1 MNHNS, CDR2 SASEGT. The V and J ends lost 1 base and 8 bases respectively, with 15 bases between them. The CDR3 is made up of 15 amino acids. This CDR3 is CASSEGGSRRYEQFF. In DNA form, the CDR3 reads TGTGCCAGCAGTGAAGGGGGGTCCCGGAGGTATGAGCAGTTCTTC.